These 7 T cell receptor beta chains were sequenced from one sample in a study of tumor-infiltrating lymphocytes in localized non-small cell lung cancer. Produced via immunoSEQ multiplex PCR; TCRdb's table is partial and in-frame only. This sample yields about 9,600 clones, of which around four fifths are seen a single time; 19% belongs to the top ten. Material for sequencing was uninvolved lung tissue not adjacent to the tumor. The source of these receptors is a human donor with non-small cell lung cancer.

This clone was observed a few times. This rearrangement joins TRBV29-1 to TRBJ2-1; no definite D call. V was trimmed by 7 bases and J by 7 bases, leaving 14 bases between them. Germline values: CDR1 SQVTM, CDR2 ANQGSEA. This CDR3 region has 12 residues. CDR3 DNA sequence: TGCAGCGAACTCTCACACGGTAATGAGCAGTTCTTC. It codes for CSELSHGNEQFF.

There are a few counts of this clone. This chain links TRBV4-3 with TRBJ2-2; the match to TRBD2 covers 16 bases. V was pared by 5 bases and J by 8 bases, with 5 bases of the junction left unmatched. Germline V CDR1 and CDR2: LGHNA, YSLEER. This CDR3 spans 16 amino acids. DNA of the CDR3: TGCGCCAGCAGCGGGACTAGCGGGGGGGCCTATGGGGAGCTGTTTTTT. Its protein product is CASSGTSGGAYGELFF.

This rearrangement joins TRBV9 to TRBJ2-1; perhaps D is TRBD1 or TRBD2 (5 bases each). The CDR3 loop spans 15 amino acids. Trimming removed 2 bases from V and 2 bases from J, with 11 bases in between. The germline V gene encodes CDR1 SGDLS and CDR2 YYNGEE. CDR3 sequence reads: CASSVLGETYNEQFF. The CDR3 region has the DNA TGTGCCAGCAGCGTCCTAGGGGAGACCTACAATGAGCAGTTCTTC. Complete variable domain (other parts from reference TRBV9 and TRBJ2-1): DSGVTQTPKHLITATGQRVTLRCSPRSGDLSVYWYQQSLDQGLQFLIQYYNGEERAKGNILERFSAQQFPDLHSELNLSSLELGDSALYFCASSVLGETYNEQFFGPGTRLTVL.

This chain uses TRBV1 with TRBJ2-5; the table's D call TRBD1 went unverified against the DNA. TRBV1 counts as a pseudogene. The CDR3 sequence is 13 residues long. In DNA, the CDR3 is TGCACCAGCAGCCCAGGGTCCCGAGGGACCCAGTACTTC. It specifies CTSSPGSRGTQYF.

This chain links TRBV13 with TRBJ2-1, with D perhaps matching TRBD1 or TRBD2 (5 bases each). This CDR3 is 15 amino acids long. V lost 4 bases to trimming and J lost 7 bases, with 17 bases between them. In germline, CDR1 is PRHDT, CDR2 FYEKMQ (reference sequence). The DNA for the CDR3 is TGTGCCAGCAGCTGGGCCGGGACCAGAACAAATGAGCAGTTCTTC. Its translation is CASSWAGTRTNEQFF. Together with reference TRBV13 and TRBJ2-1, the CDR3 gives the full variable domain: AAGVIQSPRHLIKEKRETATLKCYPIPRHDTVYWYQQGPGQDPQFLISFYEKMQSDKGSIPDRFSAQQFSDYHSELNMSSLELGDSALYFCASSWAGTRTNEQFFGPGTRLTVL.

The chain carries TRBV5-6 and TRBJ2-1, with a tentative D call TRBD2 (6 bases). CDR3 length: 14 residues. The germline V gene has CDR1 SGHDT and CDR2 YYEEEE. Trimming removed 7 bases at V and 7 bases at J, with 18 bases between. CDR3 sequence reads: CASLDYGISNEQFF. The CDR3 nucleotides read TGTGCCAGCTTGGACTACGGAATTTCTAATGAGCAGTTCTTC.

The J gene is TRBJ1-1, the V gene TRBV27, with unresolved D. This CDR3 comprises 17 residues. Germline CDR1 reads MNHEY; CDR2 reads SMNVEV (reference sequence). Between the trimmed V and J ends, which lost 1 base and 2 bases, there was a span of 17 bases. The CDR3 DNA reads TGTGCCAGCAGTTTATACTCTCCCGGCAGGTCTAACACTGAAGCTTTCTTT. Its protein is CASSLYSPGRSNTEAFF.